This T cell receptor beta chain originates from a study of identical twins. Per germline, CDR1 SEHNR and CDR2 FQNEAQ (reference sequence). Trimming cost V 8 bases and J 6 bases, with 21 bases left between them. The CDR3 extends over 15 amino acids. TCRdb used MiXCR to reprocess the 5' RACE reads, holding one entry per CDR3 protein. The table records hundreds of thousands of distinct CDR3 sequences, 21% of them present only once. These same data were also listed under a study on T cells expressing NK-cell markers.

This TCR came from a woman younger than 35 in good health. The rearrangement joins TRBV7-9 to TRBJ2-3; no clear D gene. Sequencing was carried out using PBMCs. The CDR3 nucleotides are TGTGCCAGCGGCCCTGAGAAATCACGACTGGATACGCAGTATTTT. It is translated as CASGPEKSRLDTQYF.